These 8 T cell receptor beta chains were all obtained from the same sample, sequenced in a study of shared clonotypes between healthy human individuals. Assay used: immunoSEQ multiplex PCR; TCRdb lists only in-frame clones, some missing. The repertoire holds about 1.9 million clones, with roughly 95% as singletons. CD45RO-negative CD8 cells positively selected for CCR7 made up the naive population, which excluded terminally differentiated effector memory CD45RA+ cells. Sequenced material: naive CD8+ T cells from PBMCs. These receptors were collected from a man between 18 and 35 years old in good health. Some clones in this sample may be carry-over from other donors' samples.

Here the CDR3 reads CASSYFRGSTGELFF. The CDR3 nucleotides read TGTGCCAGCAGTTACTTCAGAGGAAGCACCGGGGAGCTGTTTTTT. The J gene is TRBJ2-2, the V gene TRBV6-5; no reliable D call. The CDR3 length is 15 residues. CDR1 is MNHEY and CDR2 is SVGAGI in the germline V gene. V lost 1 base and J lost 4, with 10 bases in between.

This chain connects TRBV27 to TRBJ2-5; D may be TRBD1 (6 bases). The CDR3 loop spans 17 amino acids. Germline loops: CDR1 MNHEY, CDR2 SMNVEV (reference sequence). V was trimmed by 2 bases and J by 5 bases, leaving 21 bases between them. For the CDR3, the DNA is TGTGCCAGCAGTTTACGTACGCCGACAGGAACTGGGGAGACCCAGTACTTC. Protein sequence: CASSLRTPTGTGETQYF.

Remarks on this clone: The sample has other DNA sequences that encode this CDR3 too. The chain uses TRBV28 and TRBJ1-4; 9 bases align to TRBD1. CDR1 MDHEN and CDR2 SYDVKM come from the germline V gene. The junction had 6 bases not matched to a gene; V was cut back by 6 bases and J by 1 base. This CDR3 spans 16 amino acids. Written as DNA, the CDR3 is TGTGCCAGCAGCACGGGACAGGGTTTAACTAATGAAAAACTGTTTTTT. Its translation: CASSTGQGLTNEKLFF.

V usage is TRBV10-3 and J usage is TRBJ2-7; the match to TRBD1 covers 9 bases. The germline CDR1 and CDR2 sequences are ENHRY and SYGVKD. Losses at the gene ends were 5 bases for V and 7 bases for J; bases not matched to a gene: 9. The CDR3 totals 14 residues. The CDR3 nucleotides read TGTGCCATCAGTCCCCCGGGACAGGGAGGTGAGCAGTACTTC. Protein: CAISPPGQGGEQYF.

V is TRBV28 and J is TRBJ1-5; D is unresolved. Germline lookup yields CDR1 MDHEN and CDR2 SYDVKM. There are 15 residues in the CDR3. The ends were cut back, 8 bases at V and 3 bases at J, with 17 bases in the middle. CDR3: CASSFLAGNNQPQHF. In DNA form, the CDR3 reads TGTGCCAGCTCCTTCCTTGCTGGAAACAATCAGCCCCAGCATTTT.

This chain joins TRBV7-9 and TRBJ2-1; 10 bases agree with TRBD2. Losses at the gene ends were 5 bases for V and 7 bases for J; bases not matched to a gene: 11. Germline loops: CDR1 SEHNR, CDR2 FQNEAQ (reference sequence). The CDR3 runs to 16 residues. Here the CDR3 reads CASSPSLAGVGNEQFF. CDR3 nucleotide sequence: TGTGCCAGCAGCCCCTCTCTAGCGGGAGTGGGAAATGAGCAGTTCTTC.

This clone was observed once. The chain couples TRBV28 to TRBJ2-1; D is perhaps TRBD2 (7 bases). The V gene's germline CDR1 is MDHEN and CDR2 SYDVKM. Trimming pared 6 bases from V and 4 bases from J, leaving 16 bases between. The CDR3 covers 15 residues. The CDR3 is CASSQEGEGYNEQFF. DNA for the CDR3: TGTGCCAGCAGCCAGGAGGGGGAGGGATACAATGAGCAGTTCTTC. The variable domain in full, completed from reference TRBV28 and TRBJ2-1, reads DVKVTQSSRYLVKRTGEKVFLECVQDMDHENMFWYRQDPGLGLRLIYFSYDVKMKEKGDIPEGYSVSREKKERFSLILESASTNQTSMYLCASSQEGEGYNEQFFGPGTRLTVL.

Regarding this clone: The sample has other DNA sequences that encode this CDR3 too. The chain recombines TRBV9 with TRBJ1-5; 7 positions agree with TRBD1. The CDR3 covers 16 residues. J lost 2 bases, V lost 0 bases, and 5 bases had no gene match. Germline V gene sequence: CDR1 SGDLS, CDR2 YYNGEE. As DNA, the CDR3 is TGTGCCAGCAGCGTAGGGGACAGAGGGGGCAATCAGCCCCAGCATTTT. Translating it yields CASSVGDRGGNQPQHF.